This TCR beta chain was observed in a study of OX40 agonist ivuxolimab in advanced cancers. On this clone: Its antigen is currently unknown.

General study findings and limits: The CD4+ and CD8+ T cells in the blood had expanded clonally by week 6 at 0.1 to 3.0 mg/kg. Normalized T-cell clonal expansion was also low in a subset of nonresponders. Which antigen the expanded peripheral T cells recognized is unknown.

Repertoires were generated with immunoSEQ multiplex PCR, while TCRdb's copy carries only in-frame clones and drops some. The table shows roughly 72,000 clones, with about 84% occurring only once. Germline V gene data show CDR1 as MGHRA and CDR2 as YSYEKL. V lost 1 base and J lost 5, with 5 bases in between. The CDR3 is 12 amino acids. This TCR was recovered from an adult with an advanced solid tumor such as melanoma, head and neck, liver or kidney cancer. Material: CD4+ or CD8+ T cells sorted from blood, obtained in a trial of the OX40 agonist ivuxolimab. This chain connects TRBV4-1 to TRBJ2-5, with a tentative D call TRBD2 (5 bases). The CDR3 DNA reads as TGCGCCAGCAGCCAAGCGGGGGAGACCCAGTACTTC. It translates to CASSQAGETQYF.